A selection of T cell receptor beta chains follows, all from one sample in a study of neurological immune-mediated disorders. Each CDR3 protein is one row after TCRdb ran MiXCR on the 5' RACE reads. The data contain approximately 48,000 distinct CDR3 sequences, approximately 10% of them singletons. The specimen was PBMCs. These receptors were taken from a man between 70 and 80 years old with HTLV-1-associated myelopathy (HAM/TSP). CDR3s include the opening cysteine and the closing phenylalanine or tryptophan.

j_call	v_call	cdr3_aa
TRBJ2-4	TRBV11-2	CASSSGRGGTKKIQYF
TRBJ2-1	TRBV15	CATSGRTSGERNEQFF
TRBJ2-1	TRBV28	CASSIAGGYNEQFF
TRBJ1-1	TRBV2	CASKGSLNTEAFF
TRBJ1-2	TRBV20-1	CSARDPRTSGYTF
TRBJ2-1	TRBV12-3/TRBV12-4	CASTTGGVREQFF
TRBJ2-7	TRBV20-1	CSARGTEGLTYEQYF
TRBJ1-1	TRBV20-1	CSARGQGKDTEAFF
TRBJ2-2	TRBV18	CASSLETGSNTGELFF
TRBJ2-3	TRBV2	CASSETDTQYF
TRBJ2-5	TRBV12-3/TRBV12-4	CASVSGMWETQYF
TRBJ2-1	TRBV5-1	CASSLRLRTHNEQFF
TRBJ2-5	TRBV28	CASSPSGLQETQYF
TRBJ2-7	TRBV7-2	CASSLGGISYEQYF
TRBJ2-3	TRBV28	CASSRGTSGRDTQYF
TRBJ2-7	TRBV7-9	CASTPKGPGEQYF
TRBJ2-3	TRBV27	CASSFYGDSTDTQYF
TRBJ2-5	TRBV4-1	CASSQLGWLGETQYF
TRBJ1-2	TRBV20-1	CSATNNYGYTF
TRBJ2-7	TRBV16	CASTHREGSEQYF
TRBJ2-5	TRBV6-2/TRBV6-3	CASSWGETQYF
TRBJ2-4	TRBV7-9	CASSSSGVGLQYF
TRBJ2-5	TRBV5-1	CASSFGGYSGTIPQETQYF
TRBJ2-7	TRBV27	CASSWASGAYEQYF
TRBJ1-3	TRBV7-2	CASSLGGTSGNTIYF
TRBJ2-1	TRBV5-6	CASRGLAGEGEQFF
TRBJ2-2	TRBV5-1	CASSLDGRANTGELFF
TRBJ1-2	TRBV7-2	CASSPDGTLYYGYTF
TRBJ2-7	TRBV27	CASSFSGLAGDGQYF
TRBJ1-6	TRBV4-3	CASSQTQNSPLHF
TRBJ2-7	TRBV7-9	CASSARFYEQYF
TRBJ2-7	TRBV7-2	CASSLGWAAATYEQYF
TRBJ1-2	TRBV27	CASSLLARPIYGYTF
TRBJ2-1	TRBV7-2	CASSTDGTGRGNEQFF
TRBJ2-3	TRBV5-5	CASSLPAGVGTDTQYF
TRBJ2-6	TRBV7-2	CASSRGPNSGANVLTF
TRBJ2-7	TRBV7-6	CASSLSGGVYEQYF
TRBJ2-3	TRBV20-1	CSASRNKWGGDTQYF
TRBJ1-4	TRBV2	CASRSGGEKLFF
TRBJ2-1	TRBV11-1	CASSLGGASGYNEQFF
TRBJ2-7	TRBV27	CATQSGQGNNEQYF
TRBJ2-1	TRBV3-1	CASSQGRGGSSYNEQFF
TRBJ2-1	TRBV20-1	CSAMGTSVNEQFF
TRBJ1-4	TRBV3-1	CASSQAGRDEKLFF
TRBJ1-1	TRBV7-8	CASSAVDGGTEAFF
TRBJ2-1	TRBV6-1	CASSRMSEQFF